This T cell receptor beta chain came from a study of shared clonotypes between healthy human individuals. The authors distributed each subset's genomic DNA evenly over several immunoSEQ plates. Generated by immunoSEQ multiplex PCR, the TCRdb table keeps only in-frame clones and is missing some. This sample carries approximately 530,000 clones, approximately 95% of them seen once, and the ten largest clones take 0.055% to 0.075%. V lost 3 bases and J 8 bases, leaving 11 bases between the germline ends. Germline CDR1 LNHNV, CDR2 YYDKDF (reference sequence). The CDR3 is 13 amino acids. Sequencing was performed on naive CD4+ T cells sorted from blood. Subset noted: CD45RA+ positively selected. This clonotype was obtained from a woman aged 30 to 39 in good health. The genes are TRBV15 and TRBJ2-4; D perhaps matches TRBD1 (6 bases). The CDR3 spells CATSRRQVDIQYF. CDR3 nucleotides: TGTGCCACCAGCAGGAGACAGGTCGACATTCAGTACTTC.